The TCR beta chain under discussion was sequenced for a study of human T cells and chemical hapten exposure. On the study more broadly: Sensitization was performed using 2% DPC on a roughly 2 cm by roughly 2 cm upper inner arm skin site. Across its approximately 23 weeks, the study gave patients weekly diphenylcyclopropenone doses to the scalp.

As to time point: pre-sensitization, week 0. Treatment noted: therapeutic diphenylcyclopropenone sensitization with weekly scalp DPC. Ahead of each patch test application, blood was drawn. MiXCR, run by TCRdb on the RACE reads, gives a single entry per CDR3 protein. This table has over 300,000 distinct CDR3 sequences, roughly 5% appearing once. This clonotype was seen more than once but under ten times. This CDR3 contains 15 residues. Trimming left V 5 bases short and J 3 bases short, with 17 bases between. Germline V lookup: CDR1 SGHTA, CDR2 FQGNSA. The source is a woman aged 45 to 65 with alopecia areata. Some clones in this sample may be carry-over from other donors' samples. The rearrangement links TRBV7-2 to TRBJ2-7; D is ambiguous. The material was whole blood, obtained in connection with sensitization to the hapten diphenylcyclopropenone (DPC). The CDR3 bases are TGTGCCAGCAGCCTAACGCCCCGGCGAGACTACGAGCAGTACTTC. As protein: CASSLTPRRDYEQYF. Full variable domain (outside the CDR3, taken from reference TRBV7-2 and TRBJ2-7): GAGVSQSPSNKVTEKGKDVELRCDPISGHTALYWYRQSLGQGLEFLIYFQGNSAPDKSGLPSDRFSAERTGGSVSTLTIQRTQQEDSAVYLCASSLTPRRDYEQYFGPGTRLTVT.